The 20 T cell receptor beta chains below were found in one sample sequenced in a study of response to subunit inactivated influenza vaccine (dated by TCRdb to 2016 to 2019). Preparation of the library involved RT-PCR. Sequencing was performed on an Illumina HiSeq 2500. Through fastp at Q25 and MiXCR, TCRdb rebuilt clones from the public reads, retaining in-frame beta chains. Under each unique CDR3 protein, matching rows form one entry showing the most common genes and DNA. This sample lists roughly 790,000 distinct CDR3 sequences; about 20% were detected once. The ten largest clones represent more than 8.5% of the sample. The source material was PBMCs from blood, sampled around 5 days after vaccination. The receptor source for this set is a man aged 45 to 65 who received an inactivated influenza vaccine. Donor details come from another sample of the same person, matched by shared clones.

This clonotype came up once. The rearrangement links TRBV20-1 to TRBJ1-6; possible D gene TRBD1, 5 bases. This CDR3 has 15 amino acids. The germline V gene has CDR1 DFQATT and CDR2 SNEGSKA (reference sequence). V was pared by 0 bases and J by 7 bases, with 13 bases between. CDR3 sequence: CSARDSGRVNSPLHF. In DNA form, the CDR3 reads TGCAGTGCTAGAGATTCGGGCAGGGTAAATTCACCCCTCCACTTT.

CDR3 DNA: TGTGCCAGCAGCTTTTACCCGATCAGACATGGGGTCCGCCACGAGCAGTACTTC. Its protein is CASSFYPIRHGVRHEQYF. The chain has TRBV11-1 and TRBJ2-7; D unclear. Germline CDR1 is SGHAT and CDR2 is FQDESV (reference sequence). This CDR3 is 18 amino acids long. The germline V and J ends were trimmed by 3 bases and 5 bases, with 26 bases remaining between them.

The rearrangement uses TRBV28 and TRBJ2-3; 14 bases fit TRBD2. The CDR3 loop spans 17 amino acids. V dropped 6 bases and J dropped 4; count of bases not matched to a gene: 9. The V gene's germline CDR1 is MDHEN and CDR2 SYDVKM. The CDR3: CASRRLAGGSLPDTQYF. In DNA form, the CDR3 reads TGTGCCAGCAGGCGACTAGCGGGAGGGAGTTTGCCAGATACGCAGTATTTT. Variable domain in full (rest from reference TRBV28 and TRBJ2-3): DVKVTQSSRYLVKRTGEKVFLECVQDMDHENMFWYRQDPGLGLRLIYFSYDVKMKEKGDIPEGYSVSREKKERFSLILESASTNQTSMYLCASRRLAGGSLPDTQYFGPGTRLTVL.

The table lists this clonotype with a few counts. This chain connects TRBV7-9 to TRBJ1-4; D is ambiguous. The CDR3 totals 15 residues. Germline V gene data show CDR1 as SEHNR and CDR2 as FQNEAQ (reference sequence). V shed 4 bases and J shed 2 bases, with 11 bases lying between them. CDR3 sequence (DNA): TGTGCCAGCAGCTCAGAACGGACGACTAATGAAAAACTGTTTTTT. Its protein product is CASSSERTTNEKLFF.

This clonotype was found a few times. The CDR3 sequence: CSATEDYNSPLHF. For the CDR3, the DNA is TGCAGTGCTACGGAAGACTATAATTCACCCCTCCACTTT. V and J are TRBV20-1 and TRBJ1-6; D is unresolved. The V end lost 4 bases, the J end lost 3 bases, and 7 bases lay between the germline ends. The CDR3 is 13 amino acids. Germline V gene sequence: CDR1 DFQATT, CDR2 SNEGSKA (reference sequence).

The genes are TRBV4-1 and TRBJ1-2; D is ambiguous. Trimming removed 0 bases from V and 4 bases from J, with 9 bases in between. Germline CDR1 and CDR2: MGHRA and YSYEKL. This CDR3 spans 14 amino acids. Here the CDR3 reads CASSQEKESYGYTF. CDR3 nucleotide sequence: TGCGCCAGCAGCCAAGAAAAGGAAAGCTATGGCTACACCTTC.

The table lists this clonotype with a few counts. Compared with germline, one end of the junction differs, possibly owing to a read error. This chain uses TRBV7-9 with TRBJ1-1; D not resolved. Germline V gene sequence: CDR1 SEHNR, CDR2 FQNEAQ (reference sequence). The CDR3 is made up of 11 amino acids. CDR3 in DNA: TGTGCCAGCTCCCCCACATCTGAGGCTTTCTTT. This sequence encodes CASSPTSEAFF.

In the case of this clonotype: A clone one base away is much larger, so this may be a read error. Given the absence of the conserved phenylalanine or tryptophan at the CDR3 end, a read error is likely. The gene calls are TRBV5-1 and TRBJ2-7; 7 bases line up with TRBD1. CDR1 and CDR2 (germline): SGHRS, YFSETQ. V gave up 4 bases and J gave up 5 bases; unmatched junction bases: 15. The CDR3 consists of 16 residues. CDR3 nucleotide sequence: TGCGCCAGCAGCATCCTTGGACAGGTGTCTGTCGACGAGCAGTACCTC. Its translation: CASSILGQVSVDEQYL.

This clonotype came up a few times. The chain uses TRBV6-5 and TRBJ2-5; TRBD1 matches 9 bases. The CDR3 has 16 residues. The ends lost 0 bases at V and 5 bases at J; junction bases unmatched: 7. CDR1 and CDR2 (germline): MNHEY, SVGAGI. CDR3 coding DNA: TGTGCCAGCAGTTACTCTAGGACAGGGGCAATCGAGACCCAGTACTTC. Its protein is CASSYSRTGAIETQYF.

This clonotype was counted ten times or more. The CDR3 bases are TGCAGCGTCCCGGGACAGTACAATGAGCAGTTCTTC. It codes for CSVPGQYNEQFF. The chain has TRBV29-1 and TRBJ2-1, with 7 positions matching TRBD1. The ends lost 6 bases at V and 4 bases at J; junction bases unmatched: 3. Germline CDR1 is SQVTM and CDR2 is ANQGSEA. CDR3 length: 12 amino acids.

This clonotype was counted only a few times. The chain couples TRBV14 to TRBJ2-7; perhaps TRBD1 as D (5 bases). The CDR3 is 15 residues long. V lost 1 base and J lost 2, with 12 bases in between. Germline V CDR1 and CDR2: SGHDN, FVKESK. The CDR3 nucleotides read TGTGCCAGCAGCCAAGGGTCAGTGGGGCCCTACGAGCAGTACTTC. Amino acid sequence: CASSQGSVGPYEQYF.

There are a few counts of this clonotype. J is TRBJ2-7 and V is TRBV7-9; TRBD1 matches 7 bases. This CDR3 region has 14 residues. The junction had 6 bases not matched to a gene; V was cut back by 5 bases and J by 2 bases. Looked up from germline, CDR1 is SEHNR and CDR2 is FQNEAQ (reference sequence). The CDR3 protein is CASSRDQGAYEQYF. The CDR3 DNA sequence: TGTGCCAGCAGCCGTGATCAGGGGGCCTACGAGCAGTACTTC.

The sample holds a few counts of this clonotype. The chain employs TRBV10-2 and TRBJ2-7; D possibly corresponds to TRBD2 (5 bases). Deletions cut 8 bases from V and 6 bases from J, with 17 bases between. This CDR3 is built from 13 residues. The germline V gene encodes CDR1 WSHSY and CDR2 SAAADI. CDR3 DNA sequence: TGCGCCAGCCGGACGCCGGAACTAGGCGAGCAGTACTTC. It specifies CASRTPELGEQYF.

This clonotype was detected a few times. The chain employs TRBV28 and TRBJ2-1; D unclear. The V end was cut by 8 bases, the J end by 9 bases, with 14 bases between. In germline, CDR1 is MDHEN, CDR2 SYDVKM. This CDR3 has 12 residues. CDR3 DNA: TGTGCCAGCCTTAGCCCGAATCGTGAGCAGTTCTTC. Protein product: CASLSPNREQFF.

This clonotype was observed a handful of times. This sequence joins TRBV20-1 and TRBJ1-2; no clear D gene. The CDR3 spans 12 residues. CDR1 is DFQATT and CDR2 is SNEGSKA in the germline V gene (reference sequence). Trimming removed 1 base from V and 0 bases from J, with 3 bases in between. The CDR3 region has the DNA TGCAGTGCTAGAGGAGCTAACTATGGCTACACCTTC. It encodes CSARGANYGYTF.

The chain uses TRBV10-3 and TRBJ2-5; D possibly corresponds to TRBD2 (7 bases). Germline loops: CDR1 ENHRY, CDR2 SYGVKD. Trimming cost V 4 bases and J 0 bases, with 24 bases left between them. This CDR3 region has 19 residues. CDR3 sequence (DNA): TGTGCCATCAGTGTTGACGTCGCACTACGGGGGGACAACCAAGAGACCCAGTACTTC. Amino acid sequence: CAISVDVALRGDNQETQYF.

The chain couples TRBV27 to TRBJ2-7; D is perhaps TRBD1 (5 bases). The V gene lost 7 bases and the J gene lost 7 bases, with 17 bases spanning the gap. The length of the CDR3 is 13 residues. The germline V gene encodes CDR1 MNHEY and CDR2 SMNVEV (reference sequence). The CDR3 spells CASTFSWGSEQYF. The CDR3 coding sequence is TGTGCCAGCACCTTTAGTTGGGGCTCTGAGCAGTACTTC.

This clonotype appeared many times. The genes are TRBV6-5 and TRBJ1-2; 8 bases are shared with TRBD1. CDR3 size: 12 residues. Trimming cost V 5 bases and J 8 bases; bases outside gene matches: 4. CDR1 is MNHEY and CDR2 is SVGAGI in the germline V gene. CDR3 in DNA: TGTGCCAGCAGTCAGGGGGCGCGGGGCTACACCTTC. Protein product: CASSQGARGYTF.

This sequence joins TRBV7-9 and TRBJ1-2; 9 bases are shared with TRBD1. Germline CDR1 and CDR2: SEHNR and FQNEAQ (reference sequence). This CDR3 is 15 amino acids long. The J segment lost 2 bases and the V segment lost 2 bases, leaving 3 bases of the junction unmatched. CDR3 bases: TGTGCCAGCAGCTTAAGGACAGGGGAGAACTATGGCTACACCTTC. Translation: CASSLRTGENYGYTF.

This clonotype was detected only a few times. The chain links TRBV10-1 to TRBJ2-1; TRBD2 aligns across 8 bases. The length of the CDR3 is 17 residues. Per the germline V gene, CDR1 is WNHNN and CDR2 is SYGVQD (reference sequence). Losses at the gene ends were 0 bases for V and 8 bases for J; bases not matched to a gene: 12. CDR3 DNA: TGCGCCAGCAGTGAGTCGATCACGGGGGGGATTTATGATGAGCAGTTCTTC. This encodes CASSESITGGIYDEQFF.